This TCR beta chain was sequenced for a study of response to subunit inactivated influenza vaccine. The V gene lost 2 bases and the J gene lost 0 bases, with 11 bases spanning the gap. The CDR3 contains 16 residues. TCRdb re-called the RT-PCR reads through MiXCR, storing one row per CDR3 protein. Here the sample spans more than 400,000 distinct CDR3 sequences, more than 7% being singletons. This clonotype showed up many times. The chain is built from TRBV12-3 or TRBV12-4 and TRBJ1-5; D call uncertain. The source of this sequence is a man aged 50-75 years who received an inactivated influenza vaccine. This material consisted of PBMCs from blood, taken 23 to 25 months after vaccination. In nucleotides, the CDR3 is TGTGCCAGCAGTTTATTCGGAGGGAATAGCAATCAGCCCCAGCATTTT. Amino acid sequence: CASSLFGGNSNQPQHF.